The 13 T cell receptor beta chains below all came from one sample that was sequenced in a study of shared clonotypes between healthy human individuals. This table comes from immunoSEQ multiplex PCR, and its TCRdb copy is limited to in-frame clones, with some not included. Here the sample spans over a million clones, roughly 95% being singletons. Sequencing was carried out using naive CD4+ T cells sorted from blood. Subset denoted: CD45RA+ positively selected. The receptors originated from a man aged 25 to 45 in good health.

The chain uses TRBV25-1 and TRBJ2-7; D not certain. The germline CDR1 and CDR2 sequences are MGHDK and SYGVNS. The V end was cut by 1 base, the J end by 6 bases, with 7 bases between. This CDR3 is built from 12 residues. In DNA form, the CDR3 reads TGTGCCAGCAGTGAATCGATAAGCGAGCAGTACTTC. This gives the protein CASSESISEQYF.

V is TRBV18 and J is TRBJ2-7; 8 nucleotides match TRBD1. Per germline, CDR1 KGHSH and CDR2 LQKENI. This CDR3 has 15 amino acids. Unmatched junction bases numbered 9, after V lost 3 bases and J lost 5 bases. The CDR3: CASSPRPTGEHEQYF. In nucleotides, the CDR3 is TGTGCCAGCTCACCGCGCCCGACAGGGGAACACGAGCAGTACTTC.

The rearrangement links TRBV2 to TRBJ2-7; D is unclear. Germline V gene data show CDR1 as SNHLY and CDR2 as FYNNEI. V was clipped by 5 bases and J by 7 bases, with 9 bases between them. The length of the CDR3 is 11 residues. Written as DNA, the CDR3 is TGTGCCAGCAGTCCCCTTATGGAGCAGTACTTC. It specifies CASSPLMEQYF.

CDR3 sequence (DNA): TGTGCCAGCAGCGCCCTAGGGGCGGGAGCCCAGAGTAGCACAGATACGCAGTATTTT. Translation: CASSALGAGAQSSTDTQYF. This chain uses TRBV9 with TRBJ2-3, with 7 bases that match TRBD2. The CDR3 covers 19 residues. Per the germline V gene, CDR1 is SGDLS and CDR2 is YYNGEE. The V and J ends lost 3 bases and 0 bases, in that order; junction bases with no gene match: 16.

The chain links TRBV27 to TRBJ1-2; no firm D call. Looked up from germline, CDR1 is MNHEY and CDR2 is SMNVEV (reference sequence). The CDR3 has 16 residues. The V gene lost 6 bases and the J gene lost 1 base, with 18 bases spanning the gap. The CDR3 loop reads CASRHRVNLSNYGYTF. CDR3 coding DNA: TGTGCCAGCAGGCATAGGGTGAATCTAAGTAACTATGGCTACACCTTC.

The rearrangement links TRBV7-9 to TRBJ2-7; 15 bases agree with TRBD2. Germline V lookup: CDR1 SEHNR, CDR2 FQNEAQ (reference sequence). This CDR3 is built from 19 residues. V lost 5 bases, J lost 2 bases, and 13 bases stayed unmatched. The CDR3 region has the DNA TGTGCCAGCAGCCCTAAAATCGGGACTAGCGGGAGGATCACCTACGAGCAGTACTTC. This sequence encodes CASSPKIGTSGRITYEQYF. Complete variable domain (other parts from reference TRBV7-9 and TRBJ2-7): DTGVSQNPRHKITKRGQNVTFRCDPISEHNRLYWYRQTLGQGPEFLTYFQNEAQLEKSRLLSDRFSAERPKGSFSTLEIQRTEQGDSAMYLCASSPKIGTSGRITYEQYFGPGTRLTVT.

This clone was seen a single time. CDR3 sequence: CASSFLGGDEKLFF. In nucleotides, the CDR3 is TGTGCCAGCAGCTTTCTTGGGGGCGATGAAAAACTGTTTTTT. The V and J genes are TRBV7-8 and TRBJ1-4; D possibly corresponds to TRBD1 (6 bases). This CDR3 is built from 14 residues. Germline V gives CDR1 SGHVS, CDR2 FQNEAQ. The ends were cut back, 3 bases at V and 6 bases at J, with 11 bases in the middle.

This clone was observed once. The chain links TRBV28 to TRBJ1-1; D perhaps matches TRBD1 (5 bases). Germline-derived CDR1 and CDR2 are MDHEN and SYDVKM. There are 12 residues in the CDR3. Trimming cost V 4 bases and J 8 bases, with 11 bases left between them. This CDR3 is CASSSARQEAFF. The CDR3 DNA is TGTGCCAGCAGTTCCGCGAGACAGGAAGCTTTCTTT. Using reference TRBV28 and TRBJ1-1 for the parts outside the CDR3, the full variable domain is DVKVTQSSRYLVKRTGEKVFLECVQDMDHENMFWYRQDPGLGLRLIYFSYDVKMKEKGDIPEGYSVSREKKERFSLILESASTNQTSMYLCASSSARQEAFFGQGTRLTVV.

The J gene is TRBJ2-3, the V gene TRBV9; 10 positions agree with TRBD1. From germline, CDR1 is SGDLS and CDR2 YYNGEE. J lost 6 bases, V lost 4 bases, and 8 bases had no gene match. The CDR3 runs to 15 residues. CDR3 sequence: CASSFTGTGVDTQYF. CDR3 nucleotides: TGTGCCAGCAGCTTCACCGGGACAGGGGTGGATACGCAGTATTTT.

This chain joins TRBV7-2 and TRBJ2-5; TRBD2 is a possible D gene (5 bases). The V gene lost 1 base and the J gene lost 2 bases, with 11 bases spanning the gap. The CDR3 loop spans 15 amino acids. Per germline, CDR1 SGHTA and CDR2 FQGNSA. The DNA of the CDR3 is TGTGCCAGCAGCTTAGGCGGGCCTGCACAAGAGACCCAGTACTTC. The encoded protein is CASSLGGPAQETQYF.

The CDR3 DNA reads TGTGCCAGCAGTTATGACGCCGCTGGAAAACTGTTTTTT. Its protein product is CASSYDAAGKLFF. V gene TRBV28 combines with J gene TRBJ1-4; D remains ambiguous. CDR3 length: 13 residues. The germline V and J ends were trimmed by 4 bases and 10 bases, with 13 bases remaining between them. CDR1 is MDHEN and CDR2 is SYDVKM in the germline V gene.

V gene TRBV30 combines with J gene TRBJ1-1; D uncertain. Trimming took 3 bases from V and 7 from J, leaving 15 bases between them. Germline CDR1 reads GTSNPN; CDR2 reads SVGIG (reference sequence). The CDR3 has 13 amino acids. CDR3 loop: CAWSPYSRNEAFF. As DNA, the CDR3 is TGTGCCTGGAGCCCCTATAGTAGGAATGAAGCTTTCTTT.

Remarks on this clone: Additional DNA sequences in this sample encode the identical CDR3. The rearrangement joins TRBV5-1 to TRBJ2-6; D unresolved. The germline V gene has CDR1 SGHRS and CDR2 YFSETQ. The CDR3 runs to 15 residues. V lost 0 bases, J lost 0 bases, and 4 bases lay in between. CDR3 amino acids: CASSLGGSGANVLTF. The DNA for the CDR3 is TGCGCCAGCAGCTTGGGGGGCTCTGGGGCCAACGTCCTGACTTTC.